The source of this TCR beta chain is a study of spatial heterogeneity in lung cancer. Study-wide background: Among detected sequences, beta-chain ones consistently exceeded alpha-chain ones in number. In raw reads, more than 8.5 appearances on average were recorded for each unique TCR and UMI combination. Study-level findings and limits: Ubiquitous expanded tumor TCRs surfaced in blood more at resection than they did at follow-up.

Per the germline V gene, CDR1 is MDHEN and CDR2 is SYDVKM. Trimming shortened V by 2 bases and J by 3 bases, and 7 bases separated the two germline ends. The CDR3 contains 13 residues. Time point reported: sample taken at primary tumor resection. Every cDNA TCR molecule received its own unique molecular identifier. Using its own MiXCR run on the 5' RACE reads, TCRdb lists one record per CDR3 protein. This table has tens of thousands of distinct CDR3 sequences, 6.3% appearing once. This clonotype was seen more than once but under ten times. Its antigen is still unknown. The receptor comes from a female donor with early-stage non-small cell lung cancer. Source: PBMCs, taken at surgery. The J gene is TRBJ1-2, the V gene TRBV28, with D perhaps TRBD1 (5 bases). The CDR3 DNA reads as TGTGCCAGCAGTTTAGCAGGGTACTATGGCTACACCTTC. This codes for CASSLAGYYGYTF.